Following are 7 T cell receptor beta chains from one sample sequenced in a study of blood T cell repertoires in COVID-19. Assay: immunoSEQ multiplex PCR; the TCRdb copy retains only in-frame clones and omits some. The profile shows some 320,000 clones, just under 90% of them singletons. The sequencing input was PBMCs or T cells enriched from blood (not recorded which). These receptor sequences come from a woman in her fifties or sixties who had been exposed to COVID-19.

This rearrangement joins TRBV5-1 to TRBJ1-3, with D uncertain. The germline V gene has CDR1 SGHRS and CDR2 YFSETQ. The V end was cut by 4 bases, the J end by 3 bases, with 11 bases between. The CDR3 contains 14 residues. In DNA, the CDR3 is TGCGCCAGCAGCCCGGGATCCCATGGAAACACCATATATTTT. It is translated as CASSPGSHGNTIYF.

A single count supports this clone. This same CDR3 is encoded by further DNA sequences in the sample. The V call is TRBV28, the J call TRBJ1-2; possibly TRBD1 for D (5 bases). The CDR3 length is 14 residues. Germline V lookup: CDR1 MDHEN, CDR2 SYDVKM. Trimming removed 3 bases at V and 1 base at J, with 9 bases between. The CDR3 reads CASSLGQGNYGYTF. CDR3 DNA: TGTGCCAGCAGTTTGGGGCAGGGTAACTATGGCTACACCTTC.

The chain recombines TRBV4-2 with TRBJ1-1; a weak D match, TRBD1 (6 bases). CDR3 length equals 15 residues. V was pared by 0 bases and J by 5 bases, with 13 bases between. Germline CDR1 reads LGHNA; CDR2 reads YNFKEQ. CDR3 in DNA: TGTGCCAGCAGCCAAGATCCCCAGGGGTATACTGAAGCTTTCTTT. Amino acids: CASSQDPQGYTEAFF.

This sequence joins TRBV4-1 and TRBJ1-2; 9 nucleotides line up with TRBD1. The CDR3 is 16 amino acids. With 1 base clipped from V and 4 bases from J, the junction kept 7 bases outside the gene matches. In germline, CDR1 is MGHRA, CDR2 YSYEKL. The CDR3 DNA reads as TGCGCCAGCAGCCAAGGACAGGGGGTTAACTTCTATGGCTACACCTTC. The encoded protein is CASSQGQGVNFYGYTF.

The V and J genes are TRBV19 and TRBJ1-2; possible D gene TRBD1, 6 bases. This CDR3 has 15 residues. V dropped 3 bases and J dropped 6 bases, with 17 bases sitting between them. CDR1 is LNHDA and CDR2 is SQIVND in the germline V gene (reference sequence). The CDR3 DNA sequence: TGTGCCAGTAGTATTTCTTCGACAGGAGGTAATGGCTACACCTTC. Translated: CASSISSTGGNGYTF.

The chain uses TRBV7-2 and TRBJ1-5, with D tentatively TRBD1 (5 bases). This CDR3 region has 16 residues. Looked up from germline, CDR1 is SGHTA and CDR2 is FQGNSA. With 5 bases removed from V and 0 bases from J, the gap between germline ends came to 14 bases. The DNA for the CDR3 is TGTGCCAGCAGCCTATCGACAGTAAATAGCAATCAGCCCCAGCATTTT. Translated, it gives CASSLSTVNSNQPQHF.

Only one count was recorded for this clone. V gene TRBV7-2 combines with J gene TRBJ2-3; the match to TRBD2 covers 8 bases. CDR1 is SGHTA, CDR2 FQGNSA, per germline. The CDR3 runs 15 residues. V lost 2 bases, J lost 6 bases, and 7 bases stayed unmatched. CDR3: CASSLMGGGRDTQYF. The CDR3, as DNA: TGTGCCAGCAGCTTAATGGGCGGGGGGCGTGATACGCAGTATTTT.